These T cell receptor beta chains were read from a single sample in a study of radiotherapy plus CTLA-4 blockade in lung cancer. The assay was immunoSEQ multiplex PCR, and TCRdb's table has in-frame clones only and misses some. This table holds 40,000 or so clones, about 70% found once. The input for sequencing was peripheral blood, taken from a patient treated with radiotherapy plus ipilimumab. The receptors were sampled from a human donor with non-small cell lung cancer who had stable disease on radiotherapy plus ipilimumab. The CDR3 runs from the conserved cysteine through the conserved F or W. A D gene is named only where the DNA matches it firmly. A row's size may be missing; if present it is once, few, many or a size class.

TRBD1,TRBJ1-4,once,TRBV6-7,CASSEATGEEEKLFF,TGTGCCAGCAGTGAAGCGACAGGGGAGGAAGAAAAACTGTTTTTT
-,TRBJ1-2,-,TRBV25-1,CASSEFEEFGYTF,TGTGCCAGCAGTGAATTTGAGGAGTTTGGCTACACCTTC
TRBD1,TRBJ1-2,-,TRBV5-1,CASSRGATGVGYTF,TGCGCCAGCAGTAGGGGGGCCACAGGGGTTGGCTACACCTTC
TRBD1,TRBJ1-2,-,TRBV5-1,CASTLGQDGNGYTF,TGCGCCAGCACCCTTGGACAGGACGGGAATGGCTACACCTTC
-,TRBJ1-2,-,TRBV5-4,CASSWGTAYGYTF,TGTGCCAGCAGCTGGGGGACTGCCTATGGCTACACCTTC
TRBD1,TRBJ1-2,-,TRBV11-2,CASSLGHRGNYGYTF,TGTGCCAGCAGCTTAGGCCACAGGGGCAACTATGGCTACACCTTC
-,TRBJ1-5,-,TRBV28,CASSFNPGQPQHF,TGTGCCAGCAGTTTCAATCCCGGGCAGCCCCAGCATTTT
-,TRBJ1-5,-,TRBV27,CASRVDLTSNQPQHF,TGTGCCAGCAGAGTAGATCTTACTAGCAATCAGCCCCAGCATTTT
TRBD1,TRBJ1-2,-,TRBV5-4,CASSPPGTGDYGYTF,TGTGCCAGCAGCCCACCCGGGACAGGGGACTATGGCTACACCTTC
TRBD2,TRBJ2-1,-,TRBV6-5,CASRASGRGEQFF,TGTGCCAGCAGGGCTAGCGGGAGAGGTGAGCAGTTCTTC
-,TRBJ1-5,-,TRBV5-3,CARRQKRRGNQPQHF,TGTGCCAGAAGACAGAAGAGACGGGGGAATCAGCCCCAGCATTTT
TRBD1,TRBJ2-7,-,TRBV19,CASSIQHPVTGGRYEQYF,TGTGCCAGTAGTATTCAACACCCCGTGACAGGGGGCAGGTACGAGCAGTACTTC
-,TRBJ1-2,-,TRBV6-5,CASSYEGTNYGYTF,TGTGCCAGCAGTTACGAGGGTACTAACTATGGCTACACCTTC
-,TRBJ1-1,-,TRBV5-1,CASSPQLDTEAFF,TGCGCCAGCAGCCCCCAGTTAGACACTGAAGCTTTCTTT
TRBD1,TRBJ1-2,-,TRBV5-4,CASSLTGGVYGYTF,TGTGCCAGCAGTCTCACAGGGGGCGTTTATGGCTACACCTTC
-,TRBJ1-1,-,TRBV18,CASSPTAQGRDLATEAFF,TGTGCCAGCTCACCTACGGCGCAGGGGAGGGATTTGGCCACTGAAGCTTTCTTT
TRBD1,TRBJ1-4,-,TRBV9,CASSHLGQVGGEKLFF,TGTGCCAGCAGCCACTTAGGACAGGTCGGGGGGGAAAAACTGTTTTTT
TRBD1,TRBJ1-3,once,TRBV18,CASSPPDRGGNTIYF,TGTGCCAGCTCACCACCGGACAGGGGCGGAAACACCATATATTTT
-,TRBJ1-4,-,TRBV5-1,CASSLKWNEKLFF,TGCGCCAGCAGCTTGAAATGGAATGAAAAACTGTTTTTT
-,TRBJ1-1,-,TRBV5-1,CASNLGGADEAFF,TGCGCCAGCAACCTCGGGGGGGCGGATGAAGCTTTCTTT